A single sample is the source of the 21 T cell receptor beta chains below, sequenced in a study of CXCR3-negative and CXCR3-positive naive CD8 T cells. Overall study findings and caveats: More hydrophobic TRB CDR3s were found in CXCR3-positive naive cells than in CXCR3-negative naive cells.

These TCRs' antigens remain unknown. Libraries of TRB cDNA were made by 5' RACE and carried UMIs. Following a re-call of the 5' RACE reads, TCRdb has one entry per CDR3 protein and lacks DNA. This sample's table has about 53,000 distinct CDR3 sequences. The sample was naive CXCR3+ CD8+ T cells from blood. As for subset: CD45RO-CCR7+CD27+CD95- naive CD8+ T cells expressing CXCR3 (TNR3+). The receptors derive from a human donor in good health. Some clones in this sample may be carry-over from other donors' samples.

The rearrangement joins TRBV29-1 to TRBJ2-4; there is no DNA to check the TCRdb D call of TRBD2. This CDR3 is 12 amino acids long. The germline V gene has CDR1 SQVTM and CDR2 ANQGSEA. The CDR3: CSVLPEENIQYF.

The rearrangement links TRBV5-1 to TRBJ2-7. Germline V gene sequence: CDR1 SGHRS, CDR2 YFSETQ. The CDR3 is 15 amino acids. CDR3 in amino acids: CASSLERHLSYEQYF.

This sequence joins TRBV29-1 and TRBJ2-3; TCRdb's assignment of TRBD1 cannot be checked, as there is no DNA. The CDR3 is 14 amino acids. The germline V gene encodes CDR1 SQVTM and CDR2 ANQGSEA. CDR3 region: CSVEEVAPTDTQYF.

The V call is TRBV20-1, the J call TRBJ2-3; TCRdb returns TRBD2, unconfirmable since there is no DNA. Germline CDR1 is DFQATT and CDR2 is SNEGSKA (reference sequence). The CDR3 spans 15 residues. This CDR3 reads CSAIPLAYSTDTQYF.

V and J are TRBV19 and TRBJ1-1; TCRdb's D gene call, TRBD1, goes unchecked for lack of DNA. CDR3 length: 13 amino acids. CDR1 is LNHDA, CDR2 SQIVND, per germline (reference sequence). The CDR3 region is CASSAGTAIEAFF.

The genes are TRBV20-1 and TRBJ1-1. The germline V gene has CDR1 DFQATT and CDR2 SNEGSKA (reference sequence). The CDR3 consists of 16 residues. CDR3 protein: CSARDAGWNGNTEAFF.

This chain connects TRBV11-2 to TRBJ2-7; the D call from TCRdb, TRBD2, cannot be confirmed without DNA. The CDR3 contains 15 residues. Germline CDR1 reads SGHAT; CDR2 reads FQNNGV. This CDR3 is CASSLESGGDYEQYF.

The V gene is TRBV29-1, the J gene TRBJ2-7. The CDR3 is 14 amino acids. Germline CDR1 is SQVTM and CDR2 is ANQGSEA. CDR3 sequence reads: CSVEGWSSSYEQYF.

This chain links TRBV29-1 with TRBJ1-2. Germline CDR1 is SQVTM and CDR2 is ANQGSEA. The CDR3 sequence is 12 residues long. The CDR3 is CSASQAAYGYTF.

The chain is built from TRBV6-5 and TRBJ2-1; the D call of TRBD1 rests on TCRdb alone, since no DNA is present to check it. The germline gives CDR1 MNHEY, CDR2 SVGAGI. The CDR3 runs 14 residues. CDR3 amino acids: CASGLRADVDEQFF.

This chain connects TRBV23-1 to TRBJ1-1; TCRdb gives TRBD1 as the D gene, but with no DNA this cannot be confirmed. TRBV23-1 is noted as an ORF with a role that remains uncertain. This CDR3 has 20 residues. This CDR3 reads CASTQYTRDVAQGSDTEAFF.

This chain joins TRBV6-1 and TRBJ2-7; TCRdb's D call, TRBD1, is unchecked because there is no DNA. The V gene's germline CDR1 is MNHNS and CDR2 SASEGT. The length of the CDR3 is 14 residues. This CDR3 reads CAISTPGQAYEQYF.

The V gene is TRBV4-2, the J gene TRBJ1-1; TCRdb calls TRBD1, which cannot be checked without DNA. This CDR3 spans 18 amino acids. Germline V gene sequence: CDR1 LGHNA, CDR2 YNFKEQ. The CDR3 loop reads CASSLLIGGTGLNTEAFF.

The genes are TRBV7-2 and TRBJ2-7; TCRdb indicates TRBD2, and absent DNA this call remains unverified. Germline CDR1 reads SGHTA; CDR2 reads FQGNSA. There are 16 residues in the CDR3. The CDR3 region is CASSNLTSLFPNEQYF.

The rearrangement joins TRBV6-5 to TRBJ2-2; TCRdb designates TRBD2, a call that cannot be tested without DNA. The CDR3 spans 16 residues. Germline CDR1 is MNHEY and CDR2 is SVGAGI. The CDR3 sequence: CASRPSLIANTGELFF.

This chain links TRBV27 with TRBJ2-5; TCRdb gives TRBD1 as the D gene, but with no DNA this cannot be confirmed. Germline V CDR1 and CDR2: MNHEY, SMNVEV (reference sequence). The CDR3 sequence is 12 residues long. CDR3 in amino acids: CASSDSQETQYF.

The rearrangement joins TRBV9 to TRBJ2-1; TCRdb's D call of TRBD2 is untestable without DNA. The CDR3 runs 15 residues. Germline V CDR1 and CDR2: SGDLS, YYNGEE. The CDR3 region is CASGIGGGHYNEQFF.

The chain links TRBV29-1 to TRBJ2-2. The CDR3 is 14 amino acids. Germline V gives CDR1 SQVTM, CDR2 ANQGSEA. CDR3 amino acids: CSVVLHLNTGELFF.

The chain joins TRBV7-3 to TRBJ2-1; TCRdb calls TRBD1, which cannot be checked without DNA. The CDR3 is 15 residues long. Germline loops: CDR1 SGHTA, CDR2 FQGTGA. The CDR3 sequence: CVSSYTGPYYNEQFF. Together with reference TRBV7-3 and TRBJ2-1, the CDR3 gives the full variable domain: GAGVSQTPSNKVTEKGKYVELRCDPISGHTALYWYRQSLGQGPEFLIYFQGTGAADDSGLPNDRFFAVRPEGSVSTLKIQRTERGDSAVYLCVSSYTGPYYNEQFFGPGTRLTVL.

V usage is TRBV7-6 and J usage is TRBJ2-5; TCRdb calls TRBD1, which cannot be checked without DNA. Looked up from germline, CDR1 is SGHVS and CDR2 is FNYEAQ. CDR3 length: 15 residues. CDR3 loop: CASSSGTPFRETQYF. The whole variable domain, remainder taken from reference TRBV7-6 and TRBJ2-5, is GAGVSQSPRYKVTKRGQDVALRCDPISGHVSLYWYRQALGQGPEFLTYFNYEAQQDKSGLPNDRFSAERPEGSISTLTIQRTEQRDSAMYRCASSSGTPFRETQYFGPGTRLLVL.

The V and J genes are TRBV13 and TRBJ2-3. Germline V lookup: CDR1 PRHDT, CDR2 FYEKMQ (reference sequence). This CDR3 has 16 residues. The CDR3: CASSFNRGKSTDTQYF.